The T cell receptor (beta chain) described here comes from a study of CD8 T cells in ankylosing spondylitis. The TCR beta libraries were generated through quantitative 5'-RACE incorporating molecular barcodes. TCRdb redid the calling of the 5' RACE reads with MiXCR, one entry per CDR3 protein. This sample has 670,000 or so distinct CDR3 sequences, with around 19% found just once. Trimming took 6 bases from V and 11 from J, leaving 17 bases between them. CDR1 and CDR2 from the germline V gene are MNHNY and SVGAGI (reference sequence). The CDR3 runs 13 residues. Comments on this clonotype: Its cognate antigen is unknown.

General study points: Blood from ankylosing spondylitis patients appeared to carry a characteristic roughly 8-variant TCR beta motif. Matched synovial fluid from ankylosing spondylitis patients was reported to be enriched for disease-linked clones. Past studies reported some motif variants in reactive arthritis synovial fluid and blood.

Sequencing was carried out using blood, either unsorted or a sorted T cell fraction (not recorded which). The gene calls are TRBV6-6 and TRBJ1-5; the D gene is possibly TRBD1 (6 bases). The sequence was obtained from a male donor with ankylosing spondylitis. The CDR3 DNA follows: TGTGCCAGCAGCCGGGGGGGGGGGCTGGCCCAGCATTTT. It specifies CASSRGGGLAQHF.